This T cell receptor beta chain comes out of a study of T cells after yellow fever vaccination. Study-wide results and caveats: Re-detected after boosting: most primary clones, about 95% of CD4 and roughly 88% of CD8.

TCRdb reprocessed the 5' RACE reads with MiXCR, giving one entry per CDR3 protein. The table lists more than 350,000 distinct CDR3 sequences, under 14% of them singletons. This clonotype showed up many times. The antigen is not known. This receptor was obtained from a man aged 18 to 29 who received the YFV17D yellow fever vaccine. Sample: PBMCs, taken on the day of the first yellow fever vaccination.

This CDR3 is CASSPSLAGDGITDTQYF. The DNA of the CDR3 is TGTGCCAGCAGCCCTAGTTTAGCGGGGGACGGGATCACAGATACGCAGTATTTT. The chain carries TRBV11-1 and TRBJ2-3; 9 nucleotides match TRBD2. Germline trimming cut 5 bases from V and 2 bases from J; bases unmatched to any gene: 14. The germline V gene has CDR1 SGHAT and CDR2 FQDESV (reference sequence). The CDR3 length is 18 residues.